This T cell receptor (beta chain) was recovered during a study of cytomegalovirus exposure and HLA in healthy donors. Study-wide results and limits: The study dropped some indistinguishable V segments, TRBV6-2 and TRBV6-3 among them. Immune exposure data for these donors was limited to CMV serostatus. Among the most significant clusters, several appeared linked to common viral pathogens in a later analysis. Later work associated more than 15,000 TCR beta sequences with HLA alleles at 0.05 false discovery rate.

The V and J ends lost 4 bases and 1 base respectively, with 7 bases between them. The CDR3 is 13 amino acids. Per the germline V gene, CDR1 is SGHTA and CDR2 is FQGTGA. This clone was found a few times. What it binds is not known. Vbeta (60) and Jbeta (13) primers were used in the PCR. TCRdb keeps only in-frame clones here, not all; method: immunoSEQ multiplex PCR. This sample has some 160,000 clones, with around 84% found just once. The chain combines TRBV7-3 with TRBJ1-1; D is perhaps TRBD1 (5 bases). Source material: PBMCs. The sequence came from a man under 40 in good health and CMV-seropositive. CDR3 nucleotides: TGTGCCAGCAGCTCCCAGGGGAACACTGAAGCTTTCTTT. It encodes CASSSQGNTEAFF.